Listed here are 5 T cell receptor beta chains from one sample, sequenced in a study of neoadjuvant anti-PD-1 for oral cavity cancer. Profiled with immunoSEQ multiplex PCR; TCRdb holds only in-frame clones, not every one. The sample holds several thousand clones, roughly 45% seen once. Sample: tumor tissue, taken before nivolumab (anti-PD-1) treatment. The source is a person aged 35-79 years with oral cavity squamous cell carcinoma.

The chain combines TRBV7-4 with TRBJ2-7, with D possibly TRBD1 on 5 matching bases. The germline V and J ends were trimmed by 0 bases and 5 bases, with 11 bases remaining between them. The CDR3 covers 14 residues. From germline, CDR1 is SGHVT and CDR2 SQSDAQ. The CDR3 sequence is CASSLAAGNHEQYF. The CDR3 nucleotides read TGTGCCAGCAGCTTAGCGGCAGGGAACCACGAGCAGTACTTC.

This clone was seen only a few times. The gene calls are TRBV10-3 and TRBJ2-5, with a possible D match to TRBD1 (5 bases). The CDR3 covers 15 residues. Germline lookup yields CDR1 ENHRY and CDR2 SYGVKD. V lost 0 bases to trimming and J lost 5 bases, with 13 bases between them. The DNA of the CDR3 is TGTGCCATCAGTGAGTCGGGCAGGGTTGACGAGACCCAGTACTTC. Translated, it gives CAISESGRVDETQYF.

The gene calls are TRBV12-5 and TRBJ1-4, with TRBD1 identical over 8 bases. With 7 bases clipped from V and 8 bases from J, the junction kept 12 bases outside the gene matches. Per germline, CDR1 LGHNT and CDR2 FRNRAP. CDR3 length equals 15 residues. The CDR3 coding sequence is TGTGCTAGTGCCCTAGACAGGGGACGGGGCGAAAAACTGTTTTTT. Translation: CASALDRGRGEKLFF.

V gene TRBV5-6 combines with J gene TRBJ1-1; weak D call: TRBD1 (5 bases). This CDR3 contains 16 residues. The V and J ends lost 1 base and 0 bases respectively, with 13 bases between them. The germline gives CDR1 SGHDT, CDR2 YYEEEE. The chain's CDR3 is CASSLWRKGLNTEAFF. The CDR3 DNA reads as TGTGCCAGCAGCTTGTGGAGGAAGGGGCTGAACACTGAAGCTTTCTTT. Using reference TRBV5-6 and TRBJ1-1 for the parts outside the CDR3, the full variable domain is DAGVTQSPTHLIKTRGQQVTLRCSPKSGHDTVSWYQQALGQGPQFIFQYYEEEERQRGNFPDRFSGHQFPNYSSELNVNALLLGDSALYLCASSLWRKGLNTEAFFGQGTRLTVV.

For the CDR3, the DNA is TGTGCCAGCAGCGGCAGGGCCCGGAGCACAGATACGCAGTATTTT. This translates into CASSGRARSTDTQYF. The rearrangement joins TRBV11-2 to TRBJ2-3; D may be TRBD1 (5 bases). The CDR3 runs to 15 residues. Germline V gene data show CDR1 as SGHAT and CDR2 as FQNNGV. Trimming removed 5 bases from V and 0 bases from J, with 12 bases in between.